The rows below give T cell receptor beta chains drawn from one sample of a study of T cell changes during pregnancy in multiple sclerosis. Produced via immunoSEQ multiplex PCR; TCRdb's table is partial and in-frame only. The sample lists 100,000 or so clones; around 94% were seen once. The sequences come from peripheral blood, collected after pregnancy. Every receptor here comes from a female donor in good health, enrolled as a control in a pregnancy study. Both conserved end residues are part of each CDR3. The D gene is left open where the match is weak. Rows may omit the clone size; those that give it use once, few, many or a size class.

v_gene: TRBV5-1
j_gene: TRBJ1-1
abundance: .
d_gene: .
CDR3nt: TGCGCCAGCAGCCCCAAACAGGGTTGGGGTACTGAAGCTTTCTTT
CDR3aa: CASSPKQGWGTEAFF

v_gene: TRBV7-2
j_gene: TRBJ1-5
abundance: .
d_gene: TRBD1
CDR3nt: TGTGCCAGCAGCTTCCCAGGGGGTTGGGCCCAGCATTTT
CDR3aa: CASSFPGGWAQHF

v_gene: TRBV27
j_gene: TRBJ2-2
abundance: .
d_gene: TRBD2
CDR3nt: TGTGCCAGCAGTTTACTCGGGGGGACCGGGGAGCTGTTTTTT
CDR3aa: CASSLLGGTGELFF

v_gene: TRBV25-1
j_gene: TRBJ1-4
abundance: .
d_gene: .
CDR3nt: TGTGCCAGCAGTATGACAGGAAGAGGAAATGAAAAACTGTTTTTT
CDR3aa: CASSMTGRGNEKLFF

v_gene: TRBV5-4
j_gene: TRBJ1-4
abundance: .
d_gene: TRBD1
CDR3nt: TGTGCCAGCAGCTATGTCGGGGACAGCGAAAAACTGTTTTTT
CDR3aa: CASSYVGDSEKLFF

v_gene: TRBV6-5
j_gene: TRBJ2-4
abundance: .
d_gene: .
CDR3nt: TGTGCCAGCTCGGAGGCGAGCAAAAACATTCAGTACTTC
CDR3aa: CASSEASKNIQYF

v_gene: TRBV5-1
j_gene: TRBJ2-3
abundance: .
d_gene: TRBD2
CDR3nt: TGCGCCAGCAGCTTGTTTTTAGCGGGATCGCTTGATACGCAGTATTTT
CDR3aa: CASSLFLAGSLDTQYF

v_gene: TRBV29-1
j_gene: TRBJ2-7
abundance: .
d_gene: .
CDR3nt: TGCAGCGAATTGACGGGTTACGAGCAGTACTTC
CDR3aa: CSELTGYEQYF

v_gene: TRBV2
j_gene: TRBJ2-7
abundance: .
d_gene: .
CDR3nt: TGTGCCAGCAGTGAGTGGTACAGGCCCTACGAGCAGTACTTC
CDR3aa: CASSEWYRPYEQYF

v_gene: TRBV2
j_gene: TRBJ2-3
abundance: .
d_gene: TRBD2
CDR3nt: TGTGCCAGCAGCCCGACTAGCGGGAGTTTAAATACGCAGTATTTT
CDR3aa: CASSPTSGSLNTQYF

v_gene: TRBV30
j_gene: TRBJ1-5
abundance: .
d_gene: .
CDR3nt: TGTGCCTGTAGTTCGGGCCTCGGGGAGCCCCAGCATTTT
CDR3aa: CACSSGLGEPQHF

v_gene: TRBV7-8
j_gene: TRBJ2-1
abundance: .
d_gene: .
CDR3nt: TGTGCCAGCAGCTTAGTAGCGTCCCCGGAGGAGCAGTTCTTC
CDR3aa: CASSLVASPEEQFF

v_gene: TRBV5-1
j_gene: TRBJ2-7
abundance: .
d_gene: TRBD2
CDR3nt: TGCGCCAGCAGCTTGGAGGGTGAGGGAGGGTTTGACTACGAGCAGTACTTC
CDR3aa: CASSLEGEGGFDYEQYF

v_gene: TRBV2
j_gene: TRBJ2-7
abundance: .
d_gene: .
CDR3nt: TGTGCCAGTCGATCGGGAGCCTCCTACGAGCAGTACTTC
CDR3aa: CASRSGASYEQYF

v_gene: TRBV2
j_gene: TRBJ2-3
abundance: .
d_gene: TRBD2
CDR3nt: TGTGCCAGCAGACCCGGACTAGCGTCAGATACGCAGTATTTT
CDR3aa: CASRPGLASDTQYF

v_gene: TRBV5-5
j_gene: TRBJ2-1
abundance: .
d_gene: TRBD2
CDR3nt: TGTGCCAGCAGCGCGGGACTAGCGGGAGGAAATGAGCAGTTCTTC
CDR3aa: CASSAGLAGGNEQFF

v_gene: TRBV5-4
j_gene: TRBJ2-1
abundance: .
d_gene: .
CDR3nt: TGTGCCAGCAGCTCCAGACGGGGGAATTACAATGAGCAGTTCTTC
CDR3aa: CASSSRRGNYNEQFF

v_gene: TRBV28
j_gene: TRBJ2-3
abundance: .
d_gene: .
CDR3nt: TGTGCCAGCAGTTTATCCAGCGGGAGCACAGATACGCAGTATTTT
CDR3aa: CASSLSSGSTDTQYF

v_gene: TRBV5-1
j_gene: TRBJ2-1
abundance: once
d_gene: TRBD2
CDR3nt: TGCGCCAGCAGCTACGGGGGAGGGCTCTACAATGAGCAGTTCTTC
CDR3aa: CASSYGGGLYNEQFF

v_gene: TRBV19
j_gene: TRBJ2-1
abundance: .
d_gene: TRBD2
CDR3nt: TGTGCCAGTAGTACCGCTAGCGGGAGGGCCAACGGTGAGCAGTTCTTC
CDR3aa: CASSTASGRANGEQFF

v_gene: TRBV20-1
j_gene: TRBJ2-1
abundance: .
d_gene: .
CDR3nt: TGCAGTGCTAGGGTCCTAGCGGAGCAGTTCTTC
CDR3aa: CSARVLAEQFF

v_gene: TRBV28
j_gene: TRBJ2-5
abundance: .
d_gene: .
CDR3nt: TGTGCCATCAGGGAGGAAGAGACCCAGTACTTC
CDR3aa: CAIREEETQYF

v_gene: TRBV9
j_gene: TRBJ2-7
abundance: .
d_gene: .
CDR3nt: TGTGCCAGCAGCGTGGGCGGGACAGTCTCCTACGAGCAGTACTTC
CDR3aa: CASSVGGTVSYEQYF

v_gene: TRBV6-5
j_gene: TRBJ2-7
abundance: once
d_gene: TRBD2
CDR3nt: TGTGCCAGCAGAACTAGCGGGGGGGCGGGGGAGCAGTACTTC
CDR3aa: CASRTSGGAGEQYF

v_gene: TRBV5-1
j_gene: TRBJ2-1
abundance: .
d_gene: .
CDR3nt: TGCGCCAGCAGCGTAGGGTCAAGCGGGCTTAATGAGCAGTTCTTC
CDR3aa: CASSVGSSGLNEQFF

v_gene: TRBV15
j_gene: TRBJ2-3
abundance: .
d_gene: .
CDR3nt: TGTGCCACCAAGTCACTTGGGGCCCTCACAGATACGCAGTATTTT
CDR3aa: CATKSLGALTDTQYF

v_gene: TRBV2
j_gene: TRBJ1-3
abundance: .
d_gene: .
CDR3nt: TGTGCCAGCAAAGCGCAGACGAACTCTGGAAACACCATATATTTT
CDR3aa: CASKAQTNSGNTIYF

v_gene: TRBV30
j_gene: TRBJ2-3
abundance: .
d_gene: .
CDR3nt: TGTGCCTGGACCTACACAGATACGCAGTATTTT
CDR3aa: CAWTYTDTQYF

v_gene: TRBV7-8
j_gene: TRBJ2-5
abundance: .
d_gene: TRBD2
CDR3nt: TGTGCCAGCAGCGCTGGACTAGCGGAGTACTTC
CDR3aa: CASSAGLAEYF

v_gene: TRBV4-1
j_gene: TRBJ1-3
abundance: .
d_gene: .
CDR3nt: TGCGCCAGCAGCCAAGATTCGGGAAACACCATATATTTT
CDR3aa: CASSQDSGNTIYF

v_gene: TRBV27
j_gene: TRBJ1-1
abundance: .
d_gene: .
CDR3nt: TGTGCCAGCAGTTTCTCAGGGAATACTGAAGCTTTCTTT
CDR3aa: CASSFSGNTEAFF

v_gene: TRBV2
j_gene: TRBJ1-1
abundance: .
d_gene: TRBD1
CDR3nt: TGTGCCACCACAGGGGCCACTGAAGCTTTCTTT
CDR3aa: CATTGATEAFF

v_gene: TRBV5-4
j_gene: TRBJ2-1
abundance: .
d_gene: TRBD2
CDR3nt: TGTGCCAGCAGCGGGACTAGCGGGAGAAGCAATGAGCAGTTCTTC
CDR3aa: CASSGTSGRSNEQFF

v_gene: TRBV9
j_gene: TRBJ1-1
abundance: .
d_gene: TRBD1
CDR3nt: TGTGCCAGCAGCGCCAGACAGGGGATGAACACTGAAGCTTTCTTT
CDR3aa: CASSARQGMNTEAFF

v_gene: TRBV4-1
j_gene: TRBJ1-5
abundance: few
d_gene: TRBD1
CDR3nt: TGCGCCAGCAGCCAAGATGCAGGGGGCGAGGATCAGCCCCAGCATTTT
CDR3aa: CASSQDAGGEDQPQHF

v_gene: TRBV5-4
j_gene: TRBJ2-1
abundance: .
d_gene: TRBD1
CDR3nt: TGTGCCAGCAGCGGACCCGGGACAGGTGCCAATGAGCAGTTCTTC
CDR3aa: CASSGPGTGANEQFF

v_gene: TRBV4-1
j_gene: TRBJ2-7
abundance: .
d_gene: .
CDR3nt: TGCGCCAGCAGCGACGGACTAACCTACGAGCAGTACTTC
CDR3aa: CASSDGLTYEQYF

v_gene: TRBV2
j_gene: TRBJ2-7
abundance: .
d_gene: .
CDR3nt: TGTGCCAGCGATGGGGCCTTGGAGCAGTACTTC
CDR3aa: CASDGALEQYF

v_gene: TRBV28
j_gene: TRBJ1-5
abundance: .
d_gene: .
CDR3nt: TGTGCCAGCAGTTCAGACAGGTGGGGTTGGCCCCAGCATTTT
CDR3aa: CASSSDRWGWPQHF

v_gene: TRBV30
j_gene: TRBJ2-1
abundance: .
d_gene: .
CDR3nt: TGTGCCAGGGACACCGGGAATGAGCAGTTCTTC
CDR3aa: CARDTGNEQFF

v_gene: TRBV6-1
j_gene: TRBJ1-5
abundance: .
d_gene: .
CDR3nt: TGTGCCAGTGGACAGACTAGCAATCAGCCCCAGCATTTT
CDR3aa: CASGQTSNQPQHF

v_gene: TRBV27
j_gene: TRBJ2-3
abundance: .
d_gene: TRBD1
CDR3nt: TGTGCCAGCAGTTTACTACAGGGGGAAAGTGCAGATACGCAGTATTTT
CDR3aa: CASSLLQGESADTQYF

v_gene: TRBV7-9
j_gene: TRBJ1-2
abundance: .
d_gene: TRBD1
CDR3nt: TGTGCCAGCAGCTCCTGGGACAGAGGCGGCTACACCTTC
CDR3aa: CASSSWDRGGYTF

v_gene: TRBV27
j_gene: TRBJ2-1
abundance: .
d_gene: TRBD2
CDR3nt: TGTGTCACGAGCGGGGCCCTCAAAGAGCAGTTCTTC
CDR3aa: CVTSGALKEQFF

v_gene: TRBV28
j_gene: TRBJ2-7
abundance: .
d_gene: TRBD1
CDR3nt: TGTGCCAGCAGCTATCTCCTCGACAGGGACAAAGCCTACGAGCAGTACTTC
CDR3aa: CASSYLLDRDKAYEQYF

v_gene: TRBV28
j_gene: TRBJ1-2
abundance: .
d_gene: .
CDR3nt: TGTGCCTTCGGGGAGGCTAACTATGGCTACACCTTC
CDR3aa: CAFGEANYGYTF

v_gene: TRBV28
j_gene: TRBJ2-1
abundance: .
d_gene: TRBD2
CDR3nt: TGTGCCAGCAGTTTAGCTGGAGCGGGAGCGGTCGATGAGCAGTTCTTC
CDR3aa: CASSLAGAGAVDEQFF

v_gene: TRBV15
j_gene: TRBJ1-1
abundance: .
d_gene: .
CDR3nt: TGTGCCACCAGCAGAGATCAAGCGGGGGTGCGGGCTTTCTTT
CDR3aa: CATSRDQAGVRAFF

v_gene: TRBV10-3
j_gene: TRBJ2-7
abundance: .
d_gene: TRBD1
CDR3nt: TGTGCCATCAGTAGACAGGGGGCCCACGAGCAGTACTTC
CDR3aa: CAISRQGAHEQYF

v_gene: TRBV2
j_gene: TRBJ2-2
abundance: .
d_gene: .
CDR3nt: TGTGCCAGCAGTACGGCGGGAAATGTCGGGGAGCTGTTTTTT
CDR3aa: CASSTAGNVGELFF

v_gene: TRBV27
j_gene: TRBJ2-1
abundance: .
d_gene: TRBD2
CDR3nt: TGTGCCAGCAGAAAGGGAGGGGTCAACAATGAGCAGTTCTTC
CDR3aa: CASRKGGVNNEQFF

v_gene: TRBV28
j_gene: TRBJ2-5
abundance: .
d_gene: .
CDR3nt: TGTGCCAGCAGTTCCCCCAGGTTGGGAGAGACCCAGTACTTC
CDR3aa: CASSSPRLGETQYF

v_gene: TRBV6-5
j_gene: TRBJ2-2
abundance: .
d_gene: TRBD2
CDR3nt: TGTGCCAGCAGCCGCTACGGGGGGACCGGGGAGCTGTTTTTT
CDR3aa: CASSRYGGTGELFF

v_gene: TRBV7-2
j_gene: TRBJ2-2
abundance: .
d_gene: TRBD2
CDR3nt: TGTGCCAGCAGGGGACTAGTGAACACCGGGGAGCTGTTTTTT
CDR3aa: CASRGLVNTGELFF